This T cell receptor beta chain was found in a study of cytomegalovirus exposure and HLA in healthy donors. Overall study context: The same platform as the roughly 630 first-cohort repertoires was used for the 120 or so validation repertoires, a later analysis reported. Findings and limits, study-wide: Altogether, 150 to 200 TCR beta chains were recorded as cytomegalovirus-associated.

The length of the CDR3 is 15 residues. The trim removed 7 bases at V and 7 bases at J, leaving 6 bases unmatched. From germline, CDR1 is SEHNR and CDR2 FQNEAQ (reference sequence). Libraries were prepared by immunoSEQ multiplex PCR; TCRdb keeps only in-frame clonotypes and omits some of them. The sample lists about 56,000 clones; almost 97% were seen once. Regarding this clone: Its antigen is undetermined.

The clonotype originates from a woman younger than 30 in good health and CMV-seronegative. The sequenced material came from PBMCs. J is TRBJ2-1 and V is TRBV7-9, with TRBD2 matching 14 bases. The CDR3 nucleotides are TGTGCCAGCACGCAGGGACTAGCGGGAGTGAATGAGCAGTTCTTC. It encodes CASTQGLAGVNEQFF.